The 10 T cell receptor beta chains below come from one sample, sequenced in a study of CD8 T cells in ankylosing spondylitis. TCRdb recomputed calls from the 5' RACE reads with MiXCR, one row per CDR3 protein. The table has roughly 46,000 distinct CDR3 sequences, 3% to 4% seen once; the top ten hold about 4%. Sequencing was carried out using blood, either unsorted or a sorted T cell fraction (not recorded which). The receptors were gathered from a female donor with ankylosing spondylitis or in good health (not recorded which).

The V gene is TRBV23-1, the J gene TRBJ2-1; the D call may be TRBD1 or TRBD2 (5 bases each). Being an ORF, TRBV23-1 has a function that is uncertain. Trimming removed 11 bases from V and 6 bases from J, with 26 bases in between. This CDR3 contains 16 residues. The CDR3, as DNA: TGCGCCTCCAGTCAATCGGGGCGCCCAGACCCCAATGAGCAGTTCTTC. Protein product: CASSQSGRPDPNEQFF.

Ten or more counts support this clonotype. The chain joins TRBV9 to TRBJ2-7; D uncertain. The ends were cut back, 0 bases at V and 6 bases at J, with 10 bases in the middle. Germline-derived CDR1 and CDR2 are SGDLS and YYNGEE. The CDR3 extends over 13 amino acids. The CDR3 protein is CASSVAPLREQYF. For the CDR3, the DNA is TGTGCCAGCAGCGTAGCCCCCCTTCGCGAGCAGTACTTC.

This clonotype was picked up many times. V usage is TRBV9 and J usage is TRBJ1-2, with 7 bases lining up with TRBD1. This CDR3 spans 13 amino acids. Germline V gene lookup returns CDR1 SGDLS and CDR2 YYNGEE. V lost 4 bases, J lost 6 bases, and 6 bases stayed unmatched. For the CDR3, the DNA is TGTGCCAGCAGCAAAGACAGGGACAATGGCTACACCTTC. This translates into CASSKDRDNGYTF.

This chain links TRBV9 with TRBJ2-7; TRBD2 aligns across 11 bases. The CDR3 loop spans 15 amino acids. Looked up from germline, CDR1 is SGDLS and CDR2 is YYNGEE. The V segment lost 3 bases and the J segment 7 bases; nucleotides outside the gene matches: 9. The CDR3 DNA follows: TGTGCCAGCAGCGACGATAGCGGGGGGGCGGAAGAGCAGTACTTC. This gives the protein CASSDDSGGAEEQYF.

This clonotype came up many times. The genes are TRBV23-1 and TRBJ2-4; no definite D call. TRBV23-1 is an ORF, with its function uncertain. The CDR3 totals 17 residues. The V end was cut by 0 bases, the J end by 1 base, with 13 bases between. This CDR3 reads CASSQSWPPGAKNIQYF. As DNA, the CDR3 is TGCGCCAGCAGTCAATCTTGGCCGCCCGGGGCCAAAAACATTCAGTACTTC.

This clonotype is deemed medium-sized. V is TRBV9 and J is TRBJ1-2; 9 bases fit TRBD1. There are 15 residues in the CDR3. Germline V gives CDR1 SGDLS, CDR2 YYNGEE. V shed 2 bases and J 4 bases; nucleotides not matched to a gene: 6. The CDR3 region is CASSVGTGPSYGYTF. For the CDR3, the DNA is TGTGCCAGCAGCGTCGGGACAGGGCCGAGCTATGGCTACACCTTC.

This clonotype appeared many times. The chain joins TRBV9 to TRBJ2-1; no firm D call. The germline V and J ends were trimmed by 4 bases and 4 bases, with 9 bases remaining between them. The CDR3 sequence is 13 residues long. Germline CDR1 is SGDLS and CDR2 is YYNGEE. CDR3: CASSHDLYNEQFF. CDR3 nucleotides: TGTGCCAGCAGCCACGACCTATACAATGAGCAGTTCTTC.

This clonotype was counted ten times or more. The rearrangement joins TRBV9 to TRBJ1-2, with 9 bases that match TRBD1. The CDR3 covers 16 residues. V lost 3 bases, J lost 6 bases, and 12 bases stayed unmatched. Germline CDR1 is SGDLS and CDR2 is YYNGEE. For the CDR3, the DNA is TGTGCCAGCAGCGCCAGCAGGGACAGGGCGGCGGATGGCTACACCTTC. Its translation is CASSASRDRAADGYTF.

This clonotype was found many times. V and J are TRBV9 and TRBJ2-7; tentative D call: TRBD1 (5 bases). The germline V and J ends were trimmed by 0 bases and 2 bases, with 12 bases remaining between them. The CDR3 length is 15 residues. Per the germline V gene, CDR1 is SGDLS and CDR2 is YYNGEE. The CDR3 sequence: CASSVGAGAPYEQYF. The CDR3 bases are TGTGCCAGCAGCGTAGGGGCTGGGGCTCCCTACGAGCAGTACTTC.

This clonotype was recorded many times. The chain links TRBV9 to TRBJ2-5; D not certain. This CDR3 has 13 residues. V lost 0 bases and J 6 bases, leaving 9 bases between the germline ends. Germline V gene sequence: CDR1 SGDLS, CDR2 YYNGEE. The CDR3 loop is CASSVEPQQTQYF. Written as DNA, the CDR3 is TGTGCCAGCAGCGTAGAACCCCAGCAGACCCAGTACTTC. Drawing the rest from reference TRBV9 and TRBJ2-5, the complete variable domain is DSGVTQTPKHLITATGQRVTLRCSPRSGDLSVYWYQQSLDQGLQFLIQYYNGEERAKGNILERFSAQQFPDLHSELNLSSLELGDSALYFCASSVEPQQTQYFGPGTRLLVL.